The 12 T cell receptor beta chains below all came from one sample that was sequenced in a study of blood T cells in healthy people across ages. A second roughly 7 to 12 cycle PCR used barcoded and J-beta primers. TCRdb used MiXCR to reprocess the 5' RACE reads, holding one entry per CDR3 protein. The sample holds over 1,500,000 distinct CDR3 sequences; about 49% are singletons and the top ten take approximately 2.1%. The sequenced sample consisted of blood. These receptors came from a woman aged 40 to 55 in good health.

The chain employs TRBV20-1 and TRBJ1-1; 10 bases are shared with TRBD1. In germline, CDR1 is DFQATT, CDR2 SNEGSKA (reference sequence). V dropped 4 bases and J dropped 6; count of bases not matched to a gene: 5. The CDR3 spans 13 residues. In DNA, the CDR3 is TGCAGTGCTAAGGGGACAGGGGCATCTGAAGCTTTCTTT. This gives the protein CSAKGTGASEAFF.

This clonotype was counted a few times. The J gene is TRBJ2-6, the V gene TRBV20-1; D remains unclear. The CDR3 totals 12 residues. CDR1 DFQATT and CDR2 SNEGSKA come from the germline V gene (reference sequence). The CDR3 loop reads CTAISGANVLTF. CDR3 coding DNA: TGCACAGCAATTTCTGGGGCCAACGTCCTGACTTTC.

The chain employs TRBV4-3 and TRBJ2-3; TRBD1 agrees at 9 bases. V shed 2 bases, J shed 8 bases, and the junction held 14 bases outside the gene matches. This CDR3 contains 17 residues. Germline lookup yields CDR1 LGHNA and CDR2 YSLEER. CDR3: CASSQIWRVQGAGTQYF. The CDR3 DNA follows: TGCGCCAGCAGCCAAATTTGGCGGGTACAGGGGGCAGGTACGCAGTATTTT.

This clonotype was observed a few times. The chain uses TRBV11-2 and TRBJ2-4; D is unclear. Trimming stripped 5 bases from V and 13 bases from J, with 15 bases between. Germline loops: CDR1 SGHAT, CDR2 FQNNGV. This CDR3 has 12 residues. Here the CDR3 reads CASSEIPLEQYF. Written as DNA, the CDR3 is TGTGCCAGCAGCGAAATCCCTCTAGAGCAGTACTTC.

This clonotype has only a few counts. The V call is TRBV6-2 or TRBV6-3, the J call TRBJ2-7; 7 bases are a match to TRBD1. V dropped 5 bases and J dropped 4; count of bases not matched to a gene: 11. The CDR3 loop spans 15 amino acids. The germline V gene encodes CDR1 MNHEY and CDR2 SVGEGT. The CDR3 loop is CASSPDRDGLYEQYF. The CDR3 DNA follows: TGTGCCAGCAGTCCCGACAGGGACGGCCTTTACGAGCAGTACTTC.

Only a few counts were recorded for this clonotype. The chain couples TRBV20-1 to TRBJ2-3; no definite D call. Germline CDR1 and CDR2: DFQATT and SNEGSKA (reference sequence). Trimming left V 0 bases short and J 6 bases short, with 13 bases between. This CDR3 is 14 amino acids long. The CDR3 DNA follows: TGCAGTGCTAGAGAGCCTAGTTCTGCGGATACGCAGTATTTT. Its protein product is CSAREPSSADTQYF.

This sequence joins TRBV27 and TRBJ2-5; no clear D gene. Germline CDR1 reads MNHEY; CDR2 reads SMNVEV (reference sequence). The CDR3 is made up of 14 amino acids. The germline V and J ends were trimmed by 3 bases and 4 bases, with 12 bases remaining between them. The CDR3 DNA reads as TGTGCCAGCAGTTTCATACGGAAGCCAGAGACCCAGTACTTC. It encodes CASSFIRKPETQYF.

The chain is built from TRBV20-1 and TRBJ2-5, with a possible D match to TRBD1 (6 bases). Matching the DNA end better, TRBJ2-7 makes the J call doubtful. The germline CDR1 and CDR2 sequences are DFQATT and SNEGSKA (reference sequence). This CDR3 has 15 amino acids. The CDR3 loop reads CSASFSQGFTYEQYF. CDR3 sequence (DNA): TGCAGTGCTAGTTTTAGCCAGGGGTTTACCTACGAGCAGTACTTC.

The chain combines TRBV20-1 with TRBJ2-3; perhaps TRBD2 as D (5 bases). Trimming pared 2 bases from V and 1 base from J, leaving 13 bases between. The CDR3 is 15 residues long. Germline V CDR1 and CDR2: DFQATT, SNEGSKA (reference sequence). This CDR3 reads CSARFAARGTDTQYF. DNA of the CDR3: TGCAGTGCTAGATTCGCCGCGCGGGGCACAGATACGCAGTATTTT.

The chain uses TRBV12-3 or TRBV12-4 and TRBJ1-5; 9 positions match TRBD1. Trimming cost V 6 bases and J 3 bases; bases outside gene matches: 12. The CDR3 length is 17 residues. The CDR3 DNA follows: TGTGCCAGCAGCCCTACAGTGACAGGGGGTAACAATCAGCCCCAGCATTTT. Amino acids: CASSPTVTGGNNQPQHF.

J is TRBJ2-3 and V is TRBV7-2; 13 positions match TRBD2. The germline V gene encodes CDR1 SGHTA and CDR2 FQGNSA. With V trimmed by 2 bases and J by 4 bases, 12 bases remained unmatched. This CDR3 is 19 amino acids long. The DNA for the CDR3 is TGTGCCAGCAGCTTATCCCCCTTAACTAGCGGGGGGGGCGCAGATACGCAGTATTTT. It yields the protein CASSLSPLTSGGGADTQYF.

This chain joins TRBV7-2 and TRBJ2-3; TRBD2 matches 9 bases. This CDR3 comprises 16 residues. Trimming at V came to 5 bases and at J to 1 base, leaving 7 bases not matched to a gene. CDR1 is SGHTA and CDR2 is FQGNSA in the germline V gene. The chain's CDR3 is CASSGILAGRTDTQYF. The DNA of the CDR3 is TGTGCCAGCAGCGGCATCCTAGCGGGGCGCACAGATACGCAGTATTTT.